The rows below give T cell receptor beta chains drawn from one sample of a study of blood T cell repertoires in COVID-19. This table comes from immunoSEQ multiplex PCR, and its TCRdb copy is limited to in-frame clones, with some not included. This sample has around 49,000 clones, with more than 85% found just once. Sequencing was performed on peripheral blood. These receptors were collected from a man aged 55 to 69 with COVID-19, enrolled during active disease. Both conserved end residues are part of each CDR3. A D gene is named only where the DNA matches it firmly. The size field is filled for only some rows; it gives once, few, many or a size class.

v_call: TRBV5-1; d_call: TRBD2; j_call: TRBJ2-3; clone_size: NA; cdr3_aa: CASSVPTSGTTDTQYF; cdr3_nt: TGCGCCAGCAGCGTCCCGACTAGCGGGACGACGGATACGCAGTATTTT
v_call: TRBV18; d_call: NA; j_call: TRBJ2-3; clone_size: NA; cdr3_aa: CASSPTVSTDTQYF; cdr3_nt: TGTGCCAGCTCACCGACAGTATCCACAGATACGCAGTATTTT
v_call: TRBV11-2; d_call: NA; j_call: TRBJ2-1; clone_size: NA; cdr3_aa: CASSLLRRGPNNEQFF; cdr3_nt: TGTGCCAGCAGCTTACTACGGCGGGGGCCAAACAATGAGCAGTTCTTC
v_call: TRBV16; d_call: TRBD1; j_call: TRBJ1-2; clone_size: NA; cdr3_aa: CASSPPDRANYGYTF; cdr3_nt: TGTGCCAGCAGCCCCCCGGACAGGGCAAACTATGGCTACACCTTC
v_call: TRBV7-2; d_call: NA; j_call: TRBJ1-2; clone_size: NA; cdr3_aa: CASSLEYGGYGYTF; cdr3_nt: TGTGCCAGCAGCTTAGAGTACGGTGGCTATGGCTACACCTTC
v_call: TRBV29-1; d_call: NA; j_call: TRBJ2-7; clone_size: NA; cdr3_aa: CSVVIPDSSYEQYF; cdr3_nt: TGCAGCGTTGTGATTCCGGACAGTTCCTACGAGCAGTACTTC
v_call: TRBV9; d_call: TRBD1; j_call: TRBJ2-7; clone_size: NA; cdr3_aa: CASGRTGGGYEQYF; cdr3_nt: TGTGCCAGCGGGCGGACAGGGGGTGGGTACGAGCAGTACTTC
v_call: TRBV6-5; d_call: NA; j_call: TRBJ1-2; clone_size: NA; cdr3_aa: CASSYSHGEVGYGYTF; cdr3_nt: TGTGCCAGCAGTTACTCCCACGGGGAGGTGGGCTATGGCTACACCTTC
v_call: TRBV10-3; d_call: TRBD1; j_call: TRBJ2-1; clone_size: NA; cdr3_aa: CAISEGGWENEQFF; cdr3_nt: TGTGCCATCAGTGAAGGGGGCTGGGAGAATGAGCAGTTCTTC
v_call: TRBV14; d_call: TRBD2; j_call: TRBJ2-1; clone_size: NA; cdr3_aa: CASSPRPGTSGYNEQFF; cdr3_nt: TGTGCCAGCAGCCCGCGACCCGGGACTAGCGGCTACAATGAGCAGTTCTTC
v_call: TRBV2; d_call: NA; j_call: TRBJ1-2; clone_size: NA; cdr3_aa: CASSEVVGGPGYTF; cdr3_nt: TGTGCCAGCAGTGAAGTTGTCGGCGGCCCTGGCTACACCTTC
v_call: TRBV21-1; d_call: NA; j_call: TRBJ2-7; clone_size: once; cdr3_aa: CASSKEERRQQYEQYF; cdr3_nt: TGTGCCAGCAGCAAAGAAGAGAGGCGCCAGCAGTACGAGCAGTACTTC
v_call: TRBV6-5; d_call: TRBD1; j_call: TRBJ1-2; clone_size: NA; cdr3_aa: CASSYRGQGKYGYTF; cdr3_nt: TGTGCCAGCAGTTACCGGGGACAGGGGAAATATGGCTACACCTTC
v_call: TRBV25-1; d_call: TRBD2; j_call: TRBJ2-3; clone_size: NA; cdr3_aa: CASSLAGRSTDTQYF; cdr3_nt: TGTGCCAGCAGCTTAGCGGGAAGAAGCACAGATACGCAGTATTTT
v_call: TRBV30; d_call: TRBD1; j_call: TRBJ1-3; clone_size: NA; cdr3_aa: CAWSAQTGPGNTIYF; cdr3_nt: TGTGCCTGGAGTGCCCAGACAGGGCCTGGAAACACCATATATTTT
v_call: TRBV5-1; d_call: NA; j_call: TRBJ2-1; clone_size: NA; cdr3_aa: CASSPSGTYNEQFF; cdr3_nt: TGCGCCAGCAGCCCATCGGGGACCTACAATGAGCAGTTCTTC
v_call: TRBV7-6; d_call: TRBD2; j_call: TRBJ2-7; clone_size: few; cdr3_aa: CASSLESGRAREQYF; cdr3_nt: TGTGCCAGCAGCTTAGAATCCGGGAGGGCTCGCGAGCAGTACTTC
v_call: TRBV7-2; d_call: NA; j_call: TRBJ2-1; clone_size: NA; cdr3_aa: CASSPQGWDEQFF; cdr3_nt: TGTGCCAGCAGCCCCCAGGGGTGGGATGAGCAGTTCTTC
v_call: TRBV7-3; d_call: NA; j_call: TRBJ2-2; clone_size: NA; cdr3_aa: CASSPKQGIGTGELFF; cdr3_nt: TGTGCCAGCAGCCCAAAACAGGGAATTGGCACCGGGGAGCTGTTTTTT
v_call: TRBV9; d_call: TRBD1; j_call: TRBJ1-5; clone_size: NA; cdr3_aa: CASSRNGQANQPQHF; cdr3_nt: TGTGCCAGCAGCCGGAACGGACAGGCTAATCAGCCCCAGCATTTT
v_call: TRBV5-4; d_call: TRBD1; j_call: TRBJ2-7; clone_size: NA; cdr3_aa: CASRGRTGISYEQYF; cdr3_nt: TGTGCCAGCAGGGGTCGGACAGGGATCTCCTACGAGCAGTACTTC
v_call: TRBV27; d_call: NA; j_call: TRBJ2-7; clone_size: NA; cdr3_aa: CASRRLTGSYEQYF; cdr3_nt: TGTGCCAGCAGGCGCCTAACTGGCTCCTACGAGCAGTACTTC
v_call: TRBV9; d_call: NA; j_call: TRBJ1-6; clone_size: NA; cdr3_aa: CASSVLSGDSPLHF; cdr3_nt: TGTGCCAGCAGCGTTTTGTCGGGGGATTCACCCCTCCACTTT
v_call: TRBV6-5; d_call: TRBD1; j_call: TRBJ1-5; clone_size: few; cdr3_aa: CAGSFGTDSNQPQHF; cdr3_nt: TGTGCCGGCTCGTTCGGGACAGATAGCAATCAGCCCCAGCATTTT
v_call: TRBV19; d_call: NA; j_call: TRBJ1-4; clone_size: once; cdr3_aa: CASSPPWGVEREKLFF; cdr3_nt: TGTGCCAGTAGTCCCCCCTGGGGGGTCGAGCGCGAAAAACTGTTTTTT
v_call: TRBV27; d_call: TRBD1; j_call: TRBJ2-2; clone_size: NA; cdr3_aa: CASSHARTGGAGELFF; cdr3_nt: TGTGCCAGCAGTCACGCCAGGACAGGGGGGGCCGGGGAGCTGTTTTTT
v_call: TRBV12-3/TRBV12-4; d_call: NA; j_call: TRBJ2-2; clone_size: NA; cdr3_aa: CASSLATGELFF; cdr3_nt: TGTGCCAGCAGTTTGGCCACCGGGGAGCTGTTTTTT
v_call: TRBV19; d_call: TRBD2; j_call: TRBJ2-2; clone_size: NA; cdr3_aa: CASSTGLAGGRDTGELFF; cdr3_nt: TGTGCCAGTAGTACGGGACTAGCGGGAGGAAGGGACACCGGGGAGCTGTTTTTT
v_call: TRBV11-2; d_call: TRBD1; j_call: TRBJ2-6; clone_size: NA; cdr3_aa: CASSSGTAGSGANVLTF; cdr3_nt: TGTGCCAGCAGCTCAGGGACAGCTGGCTCTGGGGCCAACGTCCTGACTTTC
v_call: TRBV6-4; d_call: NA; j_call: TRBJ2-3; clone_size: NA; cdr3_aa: CASSGVWGQGQYF; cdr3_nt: TGTGCCAGCAGTGGGGTCTGGGGTCAGGGGCAGTATTTT
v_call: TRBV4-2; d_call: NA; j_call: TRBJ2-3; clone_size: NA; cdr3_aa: CASSQDLSTDTQYF; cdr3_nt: TGTGCCAGCAGCCAAGATCTTAGCACAGATACGCAGTATTTT
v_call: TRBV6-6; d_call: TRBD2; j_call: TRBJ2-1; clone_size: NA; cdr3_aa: CASSQGLAGRRYNEQFF; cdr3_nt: TGTGCCAGCAGTCAGGGGCTAGCGGGAAGGCGGTACAATGAGCAGTTCTTC
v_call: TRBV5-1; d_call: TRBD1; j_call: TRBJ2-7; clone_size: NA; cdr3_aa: CASRRATGVYEQYF; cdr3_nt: TGCGCCAGCAGGCGCGCCACAGGGGTCTACGAGCAGTACTTC
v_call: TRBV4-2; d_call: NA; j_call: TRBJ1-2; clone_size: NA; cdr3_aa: CASSQVANYGYTF; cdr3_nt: TGTGCCAGCAGCCAAGTAGCTAACTATGGCTACACCTTC
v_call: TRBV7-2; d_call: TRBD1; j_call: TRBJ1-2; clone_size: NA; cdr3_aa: CASSLAMTGGGYGYTF; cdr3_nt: TGTGCCAGCAGCTTAGCGATGACAGGGGGCGGCTATGGCTACACCTTC
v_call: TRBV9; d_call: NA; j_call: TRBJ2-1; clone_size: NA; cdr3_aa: CASSLALYNEQFF; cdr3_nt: TGTGCCAGCAGCTTAGCCCTATACAATGAGCAGTTCTTC
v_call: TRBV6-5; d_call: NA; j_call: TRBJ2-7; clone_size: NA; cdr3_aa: CASSYSAYSGREQYF; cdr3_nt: TGTGCCAGCAGTTACTCGGCATACAGTGGTAGGGAGCAGTACTTC
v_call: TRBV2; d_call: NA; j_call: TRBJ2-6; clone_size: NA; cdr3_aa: CASSDTAGASGANVLTF; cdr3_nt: TGTGCCAGCAGTGATACCGCGGGGGCCTCTGGGGCCAACGTCCTGACTTTC
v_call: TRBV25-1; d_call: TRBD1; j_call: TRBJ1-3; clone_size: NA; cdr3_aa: CASSLQGAGNTIYF; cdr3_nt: TGTGCCAGCAGCCTACAGGGGGCTGGAAACACCATATATTTT
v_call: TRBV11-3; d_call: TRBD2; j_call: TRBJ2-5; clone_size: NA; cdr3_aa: CASRASGEETQYF; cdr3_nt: TGTGCCAGCCGGGCTAGCGGAGAAGAGACCCAGTACTTC
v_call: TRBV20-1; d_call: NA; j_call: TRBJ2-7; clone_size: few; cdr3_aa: CSASARDYEQYF; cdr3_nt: TGCAGTGCTAGTGCAAGAGACTACGAGCAGTACTTC
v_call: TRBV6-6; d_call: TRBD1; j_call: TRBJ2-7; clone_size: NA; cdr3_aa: CASRVGQGAYEQYF; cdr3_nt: TGTGCCAGCAGGGTGGGACAGGGGGCCTACGAGCAGTACTTC
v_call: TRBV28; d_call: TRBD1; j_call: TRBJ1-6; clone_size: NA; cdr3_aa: CASMDRGIPHSPLHF; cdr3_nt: TGTGCCAGTATGGACAGGGGGATACCCCATTCACCCCTCCACTTT
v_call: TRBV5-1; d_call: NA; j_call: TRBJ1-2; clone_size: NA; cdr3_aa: CASSLPGTANYGYTF; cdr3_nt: TGCGCCAGCAGCTTGCCGGGGACTGCTAACTATGGCTACACCTTC
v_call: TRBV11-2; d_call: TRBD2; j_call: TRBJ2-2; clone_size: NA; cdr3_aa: CASSLSGLAGVGGELFF; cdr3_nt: TGTGCCAGCAGCCTCTCGGGACTAGCGGGAGTGGGTGGGGAGCTGTTTTTT
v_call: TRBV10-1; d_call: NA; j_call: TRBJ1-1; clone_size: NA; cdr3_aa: CASSLAGRRRNTEAFF; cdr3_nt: TGCGCCAGCAGTTTGGCCGGACGGAGGAGGAACACTGAAGCTTTCTTT
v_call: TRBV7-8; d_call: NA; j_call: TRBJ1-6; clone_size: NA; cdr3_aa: CASSLGGRVDYNSPLHF; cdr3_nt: TGTGCCAGCAGCTTAGGCGGCAGGGTCGATTATAATTCACCCCTCCACTTT
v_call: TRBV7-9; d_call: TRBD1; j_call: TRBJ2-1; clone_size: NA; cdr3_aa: CASSPWTGHYNEQFF; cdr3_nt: TGTGCCAGCAGCCCCTGGACAGGCCATTACAATGAGCAGTTCTTC
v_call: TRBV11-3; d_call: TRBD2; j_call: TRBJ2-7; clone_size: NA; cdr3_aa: CASSSSGAYEQYF; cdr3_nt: TGTGCCAGCAGCTCTAGCGGTGCCTACGAGCAGTACTTC
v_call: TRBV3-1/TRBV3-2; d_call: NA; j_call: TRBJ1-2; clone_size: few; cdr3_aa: CASSRGGGGPHYGYTF; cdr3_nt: TGTGCCAGCAGCCGGGGAGGTGGAGGGCCCCACTATGGCTACACCTTC
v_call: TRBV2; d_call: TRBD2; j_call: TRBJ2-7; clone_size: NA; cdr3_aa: CASSGDSGGPTKLYEQYF; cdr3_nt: TGTGCCAGCAGTGGTGATAGCGGGGGGCCGACAAAACTCTACGAGCAGTACTTC
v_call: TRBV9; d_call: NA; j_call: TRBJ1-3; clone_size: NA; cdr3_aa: CASARLDSPGNTIYF; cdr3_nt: TGTGCCAGCGCAAGACTCGATTCACCAGGAAACACCATATATTTT
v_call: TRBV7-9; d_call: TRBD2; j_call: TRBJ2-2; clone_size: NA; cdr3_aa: CASSGTRTYGELFF; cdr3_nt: TGTGCCAGCTCCGGGACTAGGACTTATGGGGAGCTGTTTTTT
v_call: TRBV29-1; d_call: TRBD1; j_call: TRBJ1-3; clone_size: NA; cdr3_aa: CSVVLQGFSGNTIYF; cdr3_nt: TGCAGCGTTGTCCTACAGGGGTTCTCTGGAAACACCATATATTTT